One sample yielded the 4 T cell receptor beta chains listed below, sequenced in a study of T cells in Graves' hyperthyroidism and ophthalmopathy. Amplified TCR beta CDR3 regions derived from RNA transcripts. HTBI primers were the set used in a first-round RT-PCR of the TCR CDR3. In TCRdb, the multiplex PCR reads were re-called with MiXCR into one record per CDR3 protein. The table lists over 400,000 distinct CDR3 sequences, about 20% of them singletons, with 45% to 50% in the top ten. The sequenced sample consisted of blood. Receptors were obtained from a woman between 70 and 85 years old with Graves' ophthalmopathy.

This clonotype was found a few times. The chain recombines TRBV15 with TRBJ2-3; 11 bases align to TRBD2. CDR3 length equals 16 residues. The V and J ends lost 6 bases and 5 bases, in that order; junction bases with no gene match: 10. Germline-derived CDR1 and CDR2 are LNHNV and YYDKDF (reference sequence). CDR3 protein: CATREDTSGRLDTQYF. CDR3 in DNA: TGTGCCACCAGAGAAGATACTAGCGGGAGATTAGATACGCAGTATTTT.

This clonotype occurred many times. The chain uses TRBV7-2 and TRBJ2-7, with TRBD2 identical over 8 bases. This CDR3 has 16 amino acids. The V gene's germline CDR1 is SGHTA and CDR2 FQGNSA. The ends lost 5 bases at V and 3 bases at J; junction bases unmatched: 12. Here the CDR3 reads CASSPFPSGSLYEQYF. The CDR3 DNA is TGTGCCAGCAGCCCTTTCCCCAGCGGGAGCCTCTACGAGCAGTACTTC.

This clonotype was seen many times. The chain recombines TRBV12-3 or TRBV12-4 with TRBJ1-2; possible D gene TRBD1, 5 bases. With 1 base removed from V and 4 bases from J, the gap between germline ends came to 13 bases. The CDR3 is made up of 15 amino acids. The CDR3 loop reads CASSLGRGWGYGYTF. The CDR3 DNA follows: TGTGCCAGCAGTTTAGGCCGGGGCTGGGGCTATGGCTACACCTTC.

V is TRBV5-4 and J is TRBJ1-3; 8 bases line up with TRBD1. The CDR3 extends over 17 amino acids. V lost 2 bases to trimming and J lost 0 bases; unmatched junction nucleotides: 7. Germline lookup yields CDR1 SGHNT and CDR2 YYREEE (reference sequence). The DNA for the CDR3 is TGTGCCAGCAGCTTACAGGGGGGCCTACTCTCTGGAAACACCATATATTTT. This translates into CASSLQGGLLSGNTIYF.